A single sample gave rise to the 21 T cell receptor beta chains below, sequenced in a study of cytomegalovirus exposure and HLA in healthy donors. Primers: 60 Vbeta forward and 13 Jbeta reverse. The protocol was immunoSEQ multiplex PCR, while the TCRdb copy is restricted to in-frame clones and leaves out a portion. The sample carries some 240,000 clones, around 90% recorded once. What was sequenced was PBMCs. These receptor sequences come from a girl aged 2 to 9 in good health and CMV-seronegative.

The genes are TRBV2 and TRBJ1-3, with D unclear. The CDR3 extends over 14 amino acids. Deletions cut 6 bases from V and 2 bases from J, with 11 bases between. Germline values: CDR1 SNHLY, CDR2 FYNNEI. CDR3 in DNA: TGTGCCAGCAGATTAATTATAGCTGGAAACACCATATATTTT. It yields the protein CASRLIIAGNTIYF.

V is TRBV10-3 and J is TRBJ1-2, with TRBD1 matching 10 bases. J was trimmed by 8 bases and V by 7 bases; bases with no gene match: 10. The CDR3 runs to 14 residues. Germline V gives CDR1 ENHRY, CDR2 SYGVKD. Here the CDR3 DNA reads TGTGCCATCACCTCCGGGACAGGGGATGTGGGCTACACCTTC. Translating it yields CAITSGTGDVGYTF.

The chain combines TRBV28 with TRBJ1-2, with D possibly matching TRBD1 (5 bases). Germline CDR1 reads MDHEN; CDR2 reads SYDVKM. This CDR3 has 14 residues. The V gene lost 3 bases and the J gene lost 2 bases, with 10 bases spanning the gap. In DNA form, the CDR3 reads TGTGCCAGCAGTTTTCAGGGTGGGAACTATGGCTACACCTTC. Encoded protein: CASSFQGGNYGYTF.

This chain connects TRBV6-5 to TRBJ1-1; 8 bases line up with TRBD1. V was pared by 8 bases and J by 3 bases, with 5 bases of the junction left unmatched. The length of the CDR3 is 13 residues. Per the germline V gene, CDR1 is MNHEY and CDR2 is SVGAGI. For the CDR3, the DNA is TGTGCCAGCGAACAGGGGGGCGACACTGAAGCTTTCTTT. It is translated as CASEQGGDTEAFF.

The gene calls are TRBV14 and TRBJ2-1, with 8 bases matching TRBD1. The length of the CDR3 is 15 residues. Losses at the gene ends were 3 bases for V and 7 bases for J; bases not matched to a gene: 8. CDR1 is SGHDN and CDR2 is FVKESK in the germline V gene. Here the CDR3 reads CASSHQGAIGNEQFF. The CDR3 DNA reads TGTGCCAGCAGCCACCAGGGGGCAATAGGAAATGAGCAGTTCTTC.

J is TRBJ1-1 and V is TRBV28, with D perhaps matching TRBD1 (5 bases). The CDR3 extends over 12 amino acids. Trimming removed 8 bases at V and 5 bases at J, with 12 bases between. Per the germline V gene, CDR1 is MDHEN and CDR2 is SYDVKM. This chain's CDR3 is CASGRGVTEAFF. The CDR3 DNA reads TGTGCCAGCGGGCGGGGGGTTACTGAAGCTTTCTTT.

This chain connects TRBV29-1 to TRBJ1-2; 7 bases are shared with TRBD1. CDR3 length equals 16 residues. CDR1 and CDR2 (germline): SQVTM, ANQGSEA. After removal of 6 bases from V and 3 bases from J, the junction contained 16 bases not matched to a gene. Here the CDR3 DNA reads TGCAGCGTACCCCTCCAACCGACAGGGCCGTACTATGGCTACACCTTC. Encoded protein: CSVPLQPTGPYYGYTF.

The chain's CDR3 is CASSLAGLSDYGYTF. CDR3 sequence (DNA): TGTGCCAGCAGCTTGGCCGGTCTGTCTGACTATGGCTACACCTTC. The chain links TRBV5-5 to TRBJ1-2; D unclear. Germline V gene data show CDR1 as SGHKS and CDR2 as YYEKEE (reference sequence). Trimming took 0 bases from V and 3 from J, leaving 12 bases between them. The CDR3 is 15 residues long.

The CDR3 DNA sequence: TGTGCCAGCAGCCCAGGGGGCGGGGAGCAGTACTTC. Amino acid sequence: CASSPGGGEQYF. This rearrangement joins TRBV6-5 to TRBJ2-7; 8 nucleotides match TRBD1. The CDR3 length is 12 residues. Looked up from germline, CDR1 is MNHEY and CDR2 is SVGAGI. V lost 6 bases and J lost 7; bases outside the gene matches: 5.

This chain connects TRBV9 to TRBJ1-5; a possible D gene is TRBD1 (5 bases). From germline, CDR1 is SGDLS and CDR2 YYNGEE. The V end lost 2 bases, the J end lost 0 bases, and 9 bases lay between the germline ends. The CDR3 runs to 15 residues. This CDR3 is CASSVGASSNQPQHF. CDR3 nucleotide sequence: TGTGCCAGCAGCGTTGGGGCTTCTAGCAATCAGCCCCAGCATTTT.

The genes are TRBV10-2 and TRBJ2-7, with D possibly matching TRBD2 (6 bases). CDR1 and CDR2 (germline): WSHSY, SAAADI. The CDR3 has 13 amino acids. Deletions cut 6 bases from V and 6 bases from J, with 15 bases between. CDR3: CASRSDWRGEQYF. The CDR3 nucleotides are TGCGCCAGCAGATCCGACTGGAGGGGCGAGCAGTACTTC.

The chain has TRBV28 and TRBJ2-7; 8 nucleotides align to TRBD1. Losses at the gene ends were 6 bases for V and 4 bases for J; bases not matched to a gene: 8. This CDR3 is built from 14 residues. Germline CDR1 MDHEN, CDR2 SYDVKM. CDR3 protein: CASSQRQGMYEQYF. The CDR3 DNA reads as TGTGCCAGCAGCCAAAGACAGGGGATGTACGAGCAGTACTTC.

This sequence joins TRBV7-7 and TRBJ2-1; the D gene is possibly TRBD2 (7 bases). Per germline, CDR1 SSHAT and CDR2 FNYEAQ (reference sequence). V dropped 1 base and J dropped 8 bases, with 12 bases sitting between them. This CDR3 is built from 14 residues. CDR3 in amino acids: CASSLEQGGYEQFF. CDR3 bases: TGTGCCAGCAGCTTAGAACAGGGAGGGTATGAGCAGTTCTTC.

The chain links TRBV5-4 to TRBJ2-7, with 10 nucleotides matching TRBD1. Germline CDR1 reads SGHNT; CDR2 reads YYREEE (reference sequence). CDR3 length: 16 residues. The junction had 6 bases not matched to a gene; V was cut back by 3 bases and J by 0 bases. The CDR3 here is CASSSLGQGSSYEQYF. CDR3 coding DNA: TGTGCCAGCAGCTCCTTGGGACAGGGGAGCTCCTACGAGCAGTACTTC.

This chain connects TRBV14 to TRBJ1-1, with no clear D. This CDR3 has 15 residues. The germline V and J ends were trimmed by 4 bases and 1 base, with 13 bases remaining between them. The germline CDR1 and CDR2 sequences are SGHDN and FVKESK. The chain's CDR3 is CASSPSLSSNTEAFF. The CDR3 nucleotides read TGTGCCAGCAGCCCCTCCCTGAGCTCGAACACTGAAGCTTTCTTT.

The chain employs TRBV29-1 and TRBJ2-1; D gene unclear. This CDR3 is 11 amino acids long. V was pared by 4 bases and J by 7 bases, with 8 bases between. Germline lookup yields CDR1 SQVTM and CDR2 ANQGSEA. The DNA for the CDR3 is TGCAGCGTTGGTTCCTTGAATGAGCAGTTCTTC. Translating it yields CSVGSLNEQFF.

CDR3 sequence reads: CASSISDYQETQYF. In DNA form, the CDR3 reads TGTGCCAGTAGTATCTCAGACTACCAAGAGACCCAGTACTTC. V and J are TRBV19 and TRBJ2-5; D unresolved. Between the trimmed V and J ends, which lost 3 bases and 0 bases, there was a span of 8 bases. This CDR3 contains 14 residues. Germline loops: CDR1 LNHDA, CDR2 SQIVND (reference sequence).

This clone was counted once. The gene calls are TRBV27 and TRBJ1-5; 7 bases line up with TRBD1. Trimming at V came to 1 base and at J to 4 bases, leaving 7 bases not matched to a gene. Per the germline V gene, CDR1 is MNHEY and CDR2 is SMNVEV (reference sequence). There are 16 residues in the CDR3. The CDR3 here is CASSLLGQGENQPQHF. The CDR3 DNA reads as TGTGCCAGCAGTTTATTGGGGCAGGGGGAAAATCAGCCCCAGCATTTT.

This clone appeared once. The gene calls are TRBV6-5 and TRBJ1-5; no clear D. Germline CDR1 is MNHEY and CDR2 is SVGAGI. This CDR3 has 14 amino acids. The V gene lost 2 bases and the J gene lost 2 bases, with 7 bases spanning the gap. The CDR3 spells CASSYAMGNQPQHF. CDR3 nucleotide sequence: TGTGCCAGCAGTTACGCGATGGGCAATCAGCCCCAGCATTTT.

In DNA form, the CDR3 reads TGTGCCAGCAGCGTAATGGAGGGAGGCAACACCATATATTTT. This translates into CASSVMEGGNTIYF. V is TRBV9 and J is TRBJ1-3; no reliable D call. The germline V gene encodes CDR1 SGDLS and CDR2 YYNGEE. Trimming cost V 1 base and J 7 bases, with 12 bases left between them. The CDR3 runs to 14 residues.

This chain joins TRBV19 and TRBJ1-5; no clear D gene. The CDR3 sequence is 16 residues long. V lost 2 bases and J 4 bases, leaving 15 bases between the germline ends. In germline, CDR1 is LNHDA, CDR2 SQIVND (reference sequence). Here the CDR3 DNA reads TGTGCCAGTAGTATATTGTCCGTGGCCCCGAATCAGCCCCAGCATTTT. It is translated as CASSILSVAPNQPQHF.